This paragraph reports one T cell receptor beta chain. Profiled with immunoSEQ multiplex PCR; TCRdb holds only in-frame clones, not every one. The table has approximately 220,000 clones, under 95% seen once; the top ten hold around 1%. V lost 6 bases and J 7 bases, leaving 16 bases between the germline ends. Germline V CDR1 and CDR2: MNHEY, SVGAGI. This CDR3 spans 15 amino acids. The sample is drawn from a study of T cell responses to AZD1222 COVID-19 vaccine. The clonotype was recovered from an adult in good health. The specimen was peripheral blood, collected on day 0 of MenACWY control vaccination. The rearrangement uses TRBV6-5 and TRBJ1-6; D is unresolved. This CDR3 reads CASRSQGVLNSPLHF. The CDR3 nucleotides are TGTGCCAGCAGGTCTCAAGGAGTTCTGAATTCACCCCTCCACTTT.